A single sample gave rise to the 27 T cell receptor beta chains below, sequenced in a study of graft-versus-host responses after intestinal transplantation. Libraries were prepared by immunoSEQ multiplex PCR; TCRdb keeps only in-frame clonotypes and omits some of them. The top ten hold roughly 0.5% of the sample, which has under 140,000 clones, approximately 92% seen once. Which antigens these TCRs recognize remains unknown. The sequenced sample was unstimulated CD8+ T cells sorted from spleen or lymph node cells, obtained before intestinal transplant. The origin of the receptors is a human donor who received an intestinal transplant.

The V and J genes are TRBV27 and TRBJ2-7, with 7 bases matching TRBD2. Losses at the gene ends were 5 bases for V and 0 bases for J; bases not matched to a gene: 7. Germline V gene sequence: CDR1 MNHEY, CDR2 SMNVEV (reference sequence). The CDR3 has 15 amino acids. CDR3 DNA sequence: TGTGCCAGCAGTCCGATCAGCGGGATCTCCTACGAGCAGTACTTC. It encodes CASSPISGISYEQYF.

V and J are TRBV29-1 and TRBJ2-3; TRBD1 or TRBD2 may be the D gene (5 bases each). V gave up 0 bases and J gave up 1 base, with 11 bases separating them. This CDR3 comprises 15 residues. CDR1 and CDR2 from the germline V gene are SQVTM and ANQGSEA. The CDR3 loop is CSVEEKRGRTDTQYF. As DNA, the CDR3 is TGCAGCGTTGAAGAGAAACGGGGACGCACAGATACGCAGTATTTT.

Only one count was recorded for this clone. The chain uses TRBV6-6 and TRBJ2-5; TRBD1 matches 8 bases. Losses at the gene ends were 0 bases for V and 6 bases for J; bases not matched to a gene: 9. The CDR3 contains 16 residues. Germline loops: CDR1 MNHNY, CDR2 SVGAGI (reference sequence). CDR3 residues: CASSYSWTGPRQTQYF. The CDR3 nucleotides read TGTGCCAGCAGTTACTCGTGGACAGGGCCGCGACAGACCCAGTACTTC.

This clone was detected only once. V is TRBV30 and J is TRBJ2-7; D may be TRBD1 or TRBD2 (5 bases each). The germline V gene encodes CDR1 GTSNPN and CDR2 SVGIG (reference sequence). Trimming removed 0 bases from V and 2 bases from J, with 8 bases in between. The CDR3 sequence is 13 residues long. The CDR3 loop reads CAWSVRGPYEQYF. The CDR3 DNA reads as TGTGCCTGGAGTGTAAGGGGACCCTACGAGCAGTACTTC.

This clone was seen once. The rearrangement links TRBV6-4 to TRBJ1-1; D might be TRBD1 (6 bases). The V gene's germline CDR1 is MRHNA and CDR2 SNTAGT. This CDR3 has 14 residues. Trimming took 2 bases from V and 1 from J, leaving 8 bases between them. The CDR3: CASSDQQGNTEAFF. CDR3 nucleotide sequence: TGTGCCAGCAGTGACCAACAGGGGAACACTGAAGCTTTCTTT.

This chain joins TRBV9 and TRBJ2-1; TRBD2 agrees at 9 bases. Germline loops: CDR1 SGDLS, CDR2 YYNGEE. The CDR3 covers 15 residues. V lost 3 bases, J lost 5 bases, and 6 bases stayed unmatched. CDR3 protein: CASSASGRQDNEQFF. For the CDR3, the DNA is TGTGCCAGCAGCGCGAGCGGGAGGCAAGACAATGAGCAGTTCTTC.

This rearrangement joins TRBV2 to TRBJ2-7; weak D call: TRBD2 (7 bases). CDR3 length equals 13 residues. Germline V CDR1 and CDR2: SNHLY, FYNNEI. Trimming pared 8 bases from V and 7 bases from J, leaving 18 bases between. CDR3 sequence: CASLRGAWGEQYF. The CDR3 nucleotides read TGTGCCAGCCTCCGGGGGGCTTGGGGGGAGCAGTACTTC.

The chain couples TRBV27 to TRBJ2-3; D remains ambiguous. CDR3 length: 18 residues. Germline values: CDR1 MNHEY, CDR2 SMNVEV (reference sequence). Trimming removed 2 bases from V and 0 bases from J, with 18 bases in between. In DNA form, the CDR3 reads TGTGCCAGCAGTTTAAGGTCGGGTCGGGTTATTAGCACAGATACGCAGTATTTT. It yields the protein CASSLRSGRVISTDTQYF.

The chain recombines TRBV7-3 with TRBJ1-1, with TRBD1 as a possible D gene (5 bases). This CDR3 region has 12 residues. V lost 6 bases and J lost 0, with 5 bases in between. CDR1 and CDR2 (germline): SGHTA, FQGTGA. The CDR3 DNA is TGTGCCAGCAGGGGGGTGAACACTGAAGCTTTCTTT. Translation: CASRGVNTEAFF.

The chain couples TRBV30 to TRBJ2-7; 8 bases are shared with TRBD1. V lost 5 bases to trimming and J lost 1 base; unmatched junction nucleotides: 4. This CDR3 is 13 amino acids long. Germline lookup yields CDR1 GTSNPN and CDR2 SVGIG (reference sequence). CDR3 in amino acids: CAWGRQGSYEQYF. In DNA, the CDR3 is TGTGCCTGGGGTAGACAGGGGTCCTACGAGCAGTACTTC.

The chain recombines TRBV29-1 with TRBJ2-5, with D possibly being TRBD2 (5 bases). This CDR3 spans 12 amino acids. The germline gives CDR1 SQVTM, CDR2 ANQGSEA. Trimming pared 5 bases from V and 5 bases from J, leaving 12 bases between. CDR3 region: CSVPGVRETQYF. In nucleotides, the CDR3 is TGCAGCGTTCCCGGGGTACGGGAGACCCAGTACTTC.

This chain joins TRBV6-1 and TRBJ2-5; D is perhaps TRBD1 (6 bases). The CDR3 extends over 15 amino acids. Per the germline V gene, CDR1 is MNHNS and CDR2 is SASEGT. Trimming removed 4 bases at V and 3 bases at J, with 15 bases between. This CDR3 is CASSADWQGKETQYF. The CDR3 DNA is TGTGCCAGCAGTGCTGATTGGCAGGGGAAAGAGACCCAGTACTTC.

V is TRBV7-3 and J is TRBJ2-1; tentative D call: TRBD2 (5 bases). The V gene lost 4 bases and the J gene lost 5 bases, with 9 bases spanning the gap. Germline-derived CDR1 and CDR2 are SGHTA and FQGTGA. CDR3 length equals 13 residues. CDR3 amino acids: CASSSAGNNEQFF. For the CDR3, the DNA is TGTGCCAGCAGCTCCGCGGGCAACAATGAGCAGTTCTTC.

This clone was observed a handful of times. The rearrangement joins TRBV19 to TRBJ2-2; no reliable D call. The V and J ends lost 2 bases and 4 bases respectively, with 5 bases between them. Germline-derived CDR1 and CDR2 are LNHDA and SQIVND (reference sequence). The CDR3 length is 13 residues. The CDR3 nucleotides read TGTGCCAGTAGTATACAGGCCACCGGGGAGCTGTTTTTT. This sequence encodes CASSIQATGELFF.

This clone was observed a single time. This rearrangement joins TRBV19 to TRBJ1-2, with TRBD1 identical over 11 bases. CDR1 and CDR2 from the germline V gene are LNHDA and SQIVND (reference sequence). V was pared by 5 bases and J by 4 bases, with 3 bases of the junction left unmatched. The CDR3 spans 14 residues. Written as DNA, the CDR3 is TGTGCCAGTAGTCCTGGGACAGGGGGCTATGGCTACACCTTC. Translation gives CASSPGTGGYGYTF.

This chain uses TRBV9 with TRBJ1-2, with D perhaps matching TRBD1 (6 bases). CDR1 is SGDLS, CDR2 YYNGEE, per germline. The CDR3 is 14 amino acids. Trimming took 3 bases from V and 5 from J, leaving 14 bases between them. The CDR3 DNA follows: TGTGCCAGCAGCGCCACCCGACAGGAGTATGGCTACACCTTC. As protein: CASSATRQEYGYTF.

The chain joins TRBV5-7 to TRBJ2-7; tentatively, D is TRBD1 (6 bases). TRBV5-7 is reported as an ORF; its role is uncertain. Trimming removed 6 bases at V and 0 bases at J, with 16 bases between. The CDR3 covers 15 residues. This CDR3 reads CASTPWGQRSYEQYF. CDR3 DNA: TGTGCCAGCACCCCCTGGGGGCAGCGCTCCTACGAGCAGTACTTC.

V is TRBV11-2 and J is TRBJ2-7; D unresolved. Per the germline V gene, CDR1 is SGHAT and CDR2 is FQNNGV. With 4 bases removed from V and 2 bases from J, the gap between germline ends came to 15 bases. CDR3 length equals 15 residues. CDR3 DNA: TGTGCCAGCAGCTCCGGGCCCCCATGGCCCTACGAGCAGTACTTC. This codes for CASSSGPPWPYEQYF.

The chain has TRBV27 and TRBJ1-4, with unresolved D. Trimming pared 2 bases from V and 7 bases from J, leaving 14 bases between. Germline CDR1 MNHEY, CDR2 SMNVEV (reference sequence). The CDR3 has 15 amino acids. The CDR3 nucleotides read TGTGCCAGCAGTTTAATCGGACGGTCCCTTGAAAAACTGTTTTTT. Its protein product is CASSLIGRSLEKLFF.

The J gene is TRBJ2-2, the V gene TRBV5-8; D uncertain. The germline V and J ends were trimmed by 0 bases and 5 bases, with 8 bases remaining between them. This CDR3 has 14 residues. Germline V lookup: CDR1 SGHTS, CDR2 YDEGEE. CDR3 residues: CASSLGPLTGELFF. The CDR3 nucleotides read TGTGCCAGCAGCTTGGGCCCCTTGACCGGGGAGCTGTTTTTT.

This sequence joins TRBV5-4 and TRBJ2-3; 8 positions agree with TRBD2. This CDR3 is built from 15 residues. Trimming at V came to 2 bases and at J to 6 bases, leaving 8 bases not matched to a gene. Germline loops: CDR1 SGHNT, CDR2 YYREEE (reference sequence). The DNA for the CDR3 is TGTGCCAGCAGCTTTGTCGCGGGAGGATATGATACGCAGTATTTT. Translation gives CASSFVAGGYDTQYF.

The chain links TRBV19 to TRBJ2-1, with 8 bases aligning to TRBD2. J was trimmed by 8 bases and V by 4 bases; bases with no gene match: 19. Germline values: CDR1 LNHDA, CDR2 SQIVND (reference sequence). CDR3 length equals 18 residues. The CDR3 protein is CASSTGGSGMLISDEQFF. CDR3 sequence (DNA): TGTGCCAGTAGTACCGGGGGTAGCGGGATGCTTATTTCCGATGAGCAGTTCTTC.

The chain recombines TRBV4-1 with TRBJ2-3; the D gene is possibly TRBD2 (6 bases). The CDR3 covers 16 residues. Trimming removed 1 base from V and 4 bases from J, with 15 bases in between. The germline gives CDR1 MGHRA, CDR2 YSYEKL. CDR3 sequence: CASSQGLAGRADTQYF. The CDR3, as DNA: TGCGCCAGCAGCCAAGGTTTGGCGGGAAGGGCAGATACGCAGTATTTT.

This sequence joins TRBV4-1 and TRBJ1-1; D is unclear. Germline V gene sequence: CDR1 MGHRA, CDR2 YSYEKL. Trimming left V 1 base short and J 4 bases short, with 10 bases between. This CDR3 contains 14 residues. DNA of the CDR3: TGCGCCAGCAGCCAAGTTGCTGCCTCCACTGAAGCTTTCTTT. It specifies CASSQVAASTEAFF.

Details on this clone: At one end, the junction sequence differs from germline, possibly due to a read error. The chain combines TRBV30 with TRBJ2-1; TRBD2 aligns across 14 bases. Germline loops: CDR1 GTSNPN, CDR2 SVGIG (reference sequence). CDR3 length equals 16 residues. DNA for the CDR3: TGTGCCCGGAGCCTCGGGACTAGCGGGAGTGGGCATGAGCAGTTCTTC. Amino acids: CARSLGTSGSGHEQFF.

The gene calls are TRBV7-9 and TRBJ2-1, with a possible D match to TRBD1 (5 bases). V dropped 2 bases and J dropped 6 bases, with 8 bases sitting between them. The CDR3 has 13 residues. Germline-derived CDR1 and CDR2 are SEHNR and FQNEAQ (reference sequence). CDR3 in amino acids: CASSLRQSNEQFF. CDR3 in DNA: TGTGCCAGCAGCTTAAGACAGTCCAATGAGCAGTTCTTC.

The V and J genes are TRBV27 and TRBJ2-1, with a possible D match to TRBD1 (5 bases). The CDR3 is 17 amino acids. Germline CDR1 and CDR2: MNHEY and SMNVEV (reference sequence). The V end lost 3 bases, the J end lost 8 bases, and 23 bases lay between the germline ends. Here the CDR3 reads CASSLTVGVPMVDEQFF. The CDR3 DNA sequence: TGTGCCAGCAGTTTGACAGTAGGAGTTCCAATGGTGGATGAGCAGTTCTTC.